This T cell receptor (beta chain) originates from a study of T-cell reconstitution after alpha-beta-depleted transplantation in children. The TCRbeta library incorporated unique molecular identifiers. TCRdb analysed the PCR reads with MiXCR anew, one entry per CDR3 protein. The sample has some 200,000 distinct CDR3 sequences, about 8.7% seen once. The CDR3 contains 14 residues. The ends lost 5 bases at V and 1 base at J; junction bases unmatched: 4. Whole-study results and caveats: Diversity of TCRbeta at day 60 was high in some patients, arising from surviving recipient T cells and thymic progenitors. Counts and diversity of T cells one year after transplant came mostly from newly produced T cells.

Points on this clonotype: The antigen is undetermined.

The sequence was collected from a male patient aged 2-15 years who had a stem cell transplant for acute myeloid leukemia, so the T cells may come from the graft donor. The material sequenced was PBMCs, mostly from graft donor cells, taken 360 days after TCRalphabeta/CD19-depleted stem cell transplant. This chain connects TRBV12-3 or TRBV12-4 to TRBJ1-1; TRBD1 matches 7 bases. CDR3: CASSTGQRNTEAFF. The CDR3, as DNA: TGTGCCAGCAGTACGGGACAGCGGAACACTGAAGCTTTCTTT.